The source of this T cell receptor beta chain is a study of Graves' ophthalmopathy and Graves' hyperthyroidism. This clonotype was recorded at least ten times. CDR3 length: 14 residues. The V segment lost 6 bases and the J segment 5 bases; nucleotides outside the gene matches: 10. Germline CDR1 SEHNR, CDR2 FQNEAQ (reference sequence). RNA transcripts served as template for amplifying TCR beta CDR3 sequences. HTBI-primed RT-PCR formed the first round, and a multiplex PCR formed the second. TCRdb analysed the multiplex PCR reads with MiXCR anew, one entry per CDR3 protein. Among 600,000 to 700,000 distinct CDR3 sequences listed, about 38% were seen once.

The sequence came from an adult man with Graves' ophthalmopathy. The material sequenced was peripheral blood. The V and J genes are TRBV7-9 and TRBJ2-7, with TRBD2 matching 7 bases. The CDR3 sequence is CASRKEGGSHEQYF. In DNA form, the CDR3 reads TGTGCCAGCAGGAAAGAGGGCGGGAGCCACGAGCAGTACTTC. Full variable domain (outside the CDR3, taken from reference TRBV7-9 and TRBJ2-7): DTGVSQNPRHKITKRGQNVTFRCDPISEHNRLYWYRQTLGQGPEFLTYFQNEAQLEKSRLLSDRFSAERPKGSFSTLEIQRTEQGDSAMYLCASRKEGGSHEQYFGPGTRLTVT.